This TCR beta chain was captured by sequencing in a study of T-cell memory formation after mild COVID-19. TCRdb reprocessed the 5' RACE reads via MiXCR and lists one record per CDR3 protein. The repertoire has around 300,000 distinct CDR3 sequences, more than 15% of them found once; the top ten carry 20% to 25%. Trimming cost V 3 bases and J 6 bases, with 11 bases left between them. This CDR3 is built from 13 residues. The source material was PBMCs or a T cell subset sorted from them (not recorded which). The TCR sequence derives from a man younger than 35 who had mild COVID-19 (a few samples of this study predate the infection). Cell type and time point are not known. This chain joins TRBV12-3 or TRBV12-4 and TRBJ1-2; D is possibly TRBD1 (5 bases). Written as DNA, the CDR3 is TGTGCCAGCAGTTTTCGGGGGGAAGATGGCTACACCTTC. It yields the protein CASSFRGEDGYTF.